This entry describes one T cell receptor (beta chain). The antigen remains undetermined. This sample is drawn from a study of STAT3 mutations in large granular lymphocyte leukemia. As for the study in general: Among longitudinally sequenced T-LGLL patients, roughly half had canonical activating STAT3 mutations detected. Study observations and caveats: In 6 of 18 patients, new TCR clonotypes emerged after therapy. Every T-LGLL patient had at least one immunodominant TCRbeta clonotype.

The CDR3 has 13 amino acids. Trimming removed 8 bases from V and 8 bases from J, with 15 bases in between. Sequenced by immunoSEQ multiplex PCR; TCRdb stores in-frame clones only, minus some. The sample shows 25,000 to 40,000 clones, around 87% of them seen only once. Specimen: peripheral blood mononuclear cells. The genes are TRBV23-1 and TRBJ1-4, with a weak D call TRBD1 (5 bases). TRBV23-1 is known as an ORF, though its function is uncertain. The sequence came from a man in his sixties with T-cell large granular lymphocyte leukemia. Some clones in this sample may be carry-over from other donors' samples. CDR3 amino acids: CASRPGGGEKLFF. The CDR3 DNA sequence: TGCGCCAGCCGACCGGGTGGGGGGGAAAAACTGTTTTTT.